This T cell receptor beta chain was sequenced in a study of early T cells in non-severe SARS-CoV-2 infection (dated by TCRdb to the early 2020s). Notes on the research overall: TCR sequencing used bulk RNA from unsorted whole blood, so alpha and beta chains could not be paired.

This clonotype was seen ten or more times. This clone's antigen is unknown. No per-base quality is available; no much larger clone lies one base away. V is cut by 3 bases and J by 10 bases, and the space between the germline ends is 19 bases. From the germline V gene, CDR1 is MRHNA and CDR2 is SNTAGT. Spanning cysteine to phenylalanine, the CDR3 consists of 16 amino acids. Only the CDR3 part of the read is kept: 48 bases, read in frame from the first base. Set within a cohort of healthcare workers in London, UK, this nested case-control study involved weekly PCR testing of nasopharyngeal swabs along with blood sampling. Healthcare workers were recruited during the week of the UK lockdown, between 23 and 31 March 2020, and followed weekly for up to roughly 15 weeks. Library preparation used 5' RACE. Sequencing was carried out with a NextSeq 500. To correct for sequencing error and PCR bias, the TCR library protocol tagged individual cDNA molecules with unique molecular identifiers. TCR alpha and beta chains were both sequenced, and the abundances of alpha and beta sequences in each sample were closely correlated with each other. The published analysis was carried out like this. Decombinator V4 was used to annotate the V gene, J gene and CDR3 of the TCR sequences. TCRs were defined as expanded if a significant change between any two time points was detected under a Poisson model with p below 0.0001. TCR abundances were normalised to the total number of TCRs sequenced per sample and expressed as counts per million. TRAV1-2 paired with TRAJ12, TRAJ20 or TRAJ33 defined MAIT TCRs, while TRAV10 paired with TRAJ18 defined iNKT TCRs. VDJdb, accessed 1 November 2021, was searched for CMV, EBV and SARS-CoV-2 annotated TCRs, excluding TCRs annotated for multiple antigens. Using fastp trimming at Q25 and MiXCR clonotype assembly, TCRdb reanalyzed the public sequencing data and kept in-frame beta chains. Rows with a matching CDR3 protein are joined into one entry that keeps the most common DNA and genes. TCRdb, rather than the study authors, made the V and J calls. Present in this sample are about 60,000 distinct CDR3 sequences, 8% to 9.5% of which were seen just once. Clones ranked in the top ten supply 15% to 20% of the sample.

The paper's findings and limits, for the study overall: Matching against VDJdb was skewed toward anti-spike CD8 responses, likely underestimated virus-specific expansions, and missed private and CD4 specificities.

Sequenced sample: whole blood. The V gene is TRBV6-4 and the J gene is TRBJ1-6, with TRBD1 as a weak D call on 5 bases. The sequence derives from an adult who was a healthcare worker with PCR-confirmed SARS-CoV-2 infection or an uninfected control (not recorded which). This receptor carries the CDR3 CASSEFNRGIGSPLHF. The bases read TGTGCCAGCAGTGAATTCAATAGGGGAATAGGATCACCCCTCCACTTT.